This T cell receptor beta chain was sequenced for a study of T-cell reconstitution after alpha-beta-depleted transplantation in children. Overall study findings and caveats: The origin of alpha-beta T cells about two months after transplant was reportedly several hundred expanded graft clones. Several patients had high TCRbeta diversity at day 60; it came from surviving recipient T cells and thymic progenitors.

Unique molecular identifiers featured in how the TCRbeta library was prepared. TCRdb called the PCR reads again in MiXCR, with one record for every CDR3 protein. The data show fewer than 550,000 distinct CDR3 sequences, roughly 11% seen once. The CDR3 covers 15 residues. Germline trimming cut 4 bases from V and 5 bases from J; bases unmatched to any gene: 10. Looked up from germline, CDR1 is SGHRS and CDR2 is YFSETQ. This clonotype has only a few counts. Its antigen is undetermined. V is TRBV5-1 and J is TRBJ2-5; 8 bases map to TRBD1. This receptor was taken from a female patient aged 2-9 years who had a stem cell transplant for aplastic anemia, so the T cells may come from the graft donor. The material was PBMCs, mostly from graft donor cells, obtained 180 days after TCRalphabeta/CD19-depleted stem cell transplant. The CDR3 here is CASSNGQGAGETQYF. For the CDR3, the DNA is TGCGCCAGCAGCAACGGACAGGGTGCAGGGGAGACCCAGTACTTC.